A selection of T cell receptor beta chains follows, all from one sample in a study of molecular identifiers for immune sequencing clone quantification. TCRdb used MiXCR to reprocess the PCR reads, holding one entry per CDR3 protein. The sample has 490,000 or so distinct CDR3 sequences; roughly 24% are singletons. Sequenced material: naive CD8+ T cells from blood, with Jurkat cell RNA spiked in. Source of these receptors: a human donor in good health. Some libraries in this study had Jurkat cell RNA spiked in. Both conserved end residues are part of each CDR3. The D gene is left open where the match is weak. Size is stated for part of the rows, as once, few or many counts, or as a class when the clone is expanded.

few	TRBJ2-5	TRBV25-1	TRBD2	TGTGCCAGCAGTGAATCGGGAGGCTATCGGACCCAGTACTTC	CASSESGGYRTQYF
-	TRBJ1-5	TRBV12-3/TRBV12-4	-	TGTGCCAGCTATAGAGGGGGGAGCAATCAGCCCCAGCATTTT	CASYRGGSNQPQHF
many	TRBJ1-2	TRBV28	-	TGTGCCAGCAGCCGGGGAACAGTTGACTACACCTTC	CASSRGTVDYTF
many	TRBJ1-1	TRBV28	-	TGTGCCAGCACCCAAAATACAGGGATCCCTGAAGCTTTCTTT	CASTQNTGIPEAFF
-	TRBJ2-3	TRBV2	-	TGTGCCAGCAGTGATGTGGAGGGTTCCACAGATACGCGGTATTTT	CASSDVEGSTDTRYF
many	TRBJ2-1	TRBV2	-	TGTGCCAGCAGTGACGGGCAGTTCTTC	CASSDGQFF
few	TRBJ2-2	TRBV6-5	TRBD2	TGTGCCAGCGCGGAGCTAGCGGGAGGCACCGGGGAGCTGTTTTTT	CASAELAGGTGELFF
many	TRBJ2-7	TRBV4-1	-	TGCGCCAGCAGCCATGGCCCGGACAGCAACTACGAGCAGTACTTC	CASSHGPDSNYEQYF
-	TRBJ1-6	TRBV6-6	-	TGTGCCAGCAGTTACACGACCTTGGGAAATTCACCCCTCCACTTT	CASSYTTLGNSPLHF
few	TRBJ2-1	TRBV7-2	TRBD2	TGTGCCAGCAGCTTAGCTCACGCTAGCGGGGTCTACAATGAGCAGTTCTTC	CASSLAHASGVYNEQFF
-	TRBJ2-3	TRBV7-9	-	TGTGCCAGCAGCTTAGCATTGTGGGACACAAGCACAGATACGCAGTATTTT	CASSLALWDTSTDTQYF
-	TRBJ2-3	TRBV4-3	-	TGCGCCAGCAGCCAAGATTGGGGGGACAACGACGCAGATACGCAGTATTTT	CASSQDWGDNDADTQYF
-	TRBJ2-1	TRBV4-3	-	TGCGCCAGCAGCCAAGTTCGATTTATGGAGCAGTTCTTC	CASSQVRFMEQFF
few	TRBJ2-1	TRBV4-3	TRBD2	TGCGCCAGCAGCCAAACGTTGGCGGGAGGGCATAGTTCCTACAATGAGCAGTTCTTC	CASSQTLAGGHSSYNEQFF
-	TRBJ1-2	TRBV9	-	TGTGCCAGCAGCGCTCCCACAGGAACCAGGTCGTTCTATGGCTACGCCTTC	CASSAPTGTRSFYGYAF
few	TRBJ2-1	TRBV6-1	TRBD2	TGTGCCAGCAGTCGACTAGCGGGACCCTACAATGAGCAGTTCTTC	CASSRLAGPYNEQFF
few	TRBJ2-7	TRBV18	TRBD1	TGTGCCAGCTCACCTTTGCGGGACAGGCCGGACGAGCAGTACTTC	CASSPLRDRPDEQYF
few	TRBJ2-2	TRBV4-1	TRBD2	TGCGCCAGCAGCCTGGGACTAGCGGGAGGGCCTATCACCGGGGAGCTGTTTTTT	CASSLGLAGGPITGELFF
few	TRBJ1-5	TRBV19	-	TGTGCCAGTAGTATGTGGGACACCAATCAGCCCCAGCATTTT	CASSMWDTNQPQHF
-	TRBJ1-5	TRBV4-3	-	TGCGCCAGCAGCCAAACTCGCTGGGGCGGCCAGCGCCAGCATTTT	CASSQTRWGGQRQHF
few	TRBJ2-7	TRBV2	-	TGTGCCAGCAGCGGGGAACTCCTGGGAGAGCAGTACTTC	CASSGELLGEQYF
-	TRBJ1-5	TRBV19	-	TGTGCCAGTAGTACCGACGCATATAGCAATCAGCCCCAGCATTTT	CASSTDAYSNQPQHF
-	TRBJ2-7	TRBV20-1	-	TGCAGTGCTTTTTCCGGGCACTCCTACGAGCAGTACTTC	CSAFSGHSYEQYF
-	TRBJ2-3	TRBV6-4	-	TGTGCCAGCAGTGACGCTACAGATACGCAGTATTTT	CASSDATDTQYF
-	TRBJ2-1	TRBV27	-	TGTGCCAGCAGTTTAACCCAGGGCCCCTACAATGAGCAGTTCTTC	CASSLTQGPYNEQFF
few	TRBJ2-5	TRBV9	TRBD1	TGTGCCAGCAGCGCGGGACAGACATTACAAGAGACCCAGTACTTC	CASSAGQTLQETQYF
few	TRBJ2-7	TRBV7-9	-	TGTGCCAGCAGCTTAGCTGGAGAAGACGAGCAGTACTTC	CASSLAGEDEQYF
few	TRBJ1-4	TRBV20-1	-	TGCAGTGCTAGAGATCCCGATAATGAAAAACTGTTTTTT	CSARDPDNEKLFF
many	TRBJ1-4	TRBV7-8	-	TGTGCCAGCAGCTTGGACCCGATGGATGAAAAACTGTTTTTT	CASSLDPMDEKLFF
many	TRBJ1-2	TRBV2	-	TGTGCCAGCAGTGTCCCGGAGGCTAACTATGGCTACACCTTC	CASSVPEANYGYTF
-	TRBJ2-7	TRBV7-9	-	TGTGCCAGCAGCTTCCCTGACACCTACGAGCAGTACTTC	CASSFPDTYEQYF
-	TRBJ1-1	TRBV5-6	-	TGTGCCTGCAGCTGGGCCAACACTGAAGCTTTCTTT	CACSWANTEAFF
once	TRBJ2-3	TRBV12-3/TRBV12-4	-	TGTGCCAGCAGCCACGAGGGGGGGCACACAGATACGCAGTATTTT	CASSHEGGHTDTQYF
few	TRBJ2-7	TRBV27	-	TGTGCCAGCAGTCCCAGCTGGGGGTTTTACGAGCAGTACTTC	CASSPSWGFYEQYF
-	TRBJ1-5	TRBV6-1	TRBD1	TGTGCCAGCAGTGGAGTCGGGACAGGGGGCTGTAATCAGCCCCAGCATTTT	CASSGVGTGGCNQPQHF
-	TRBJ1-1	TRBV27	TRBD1	TGTGCCAGCAGTTTGCGAACAGGGGCCCACGACACTGAAGCTTTCTTT	CASSLRTGAHDTEAFF
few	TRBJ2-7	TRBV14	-	TGTGCCAGCAGCCAAGGTTACGGCTACGAGCAGTACTTC	CASSQGYGYEQYF
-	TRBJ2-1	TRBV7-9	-	TGTGCCAGCAGCTCACTCCCGGAGAGTAGCGCCGACAATGAGCAGTTCTTC	CASSSLPESSADNEQFF
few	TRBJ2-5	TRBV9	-	TGTGCCAGCAGCGTAGCGAAGGGCGGCTTCCAAGAGACCCAGTACTTC	CASSVAKGGFQETQYF
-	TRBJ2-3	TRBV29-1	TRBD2	TGCAGCGTTGAGGGCCTCGTTCTGGGCGGGAGTGTTAGAGATACGCAGTATTTT	CSVEGLVLGGSVRDTQYF
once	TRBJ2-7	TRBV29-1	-	TGCCGCGTTAGGGGCCAGGGGCCCTACGAGCAATACTTC	CRVRGQGPYEQYF
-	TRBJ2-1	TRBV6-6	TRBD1	TGTGCCAGCAGCCCTGGGACAGGGTTCTTCAATGAGCAGTTCTTC	CASSPGTGFFNEQFF
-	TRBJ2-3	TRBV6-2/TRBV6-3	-	TGTGCCGGCAGCCGACTAAAGCTCACAGATACGCAGTATTTT	CAGSRLKLTDTQYF
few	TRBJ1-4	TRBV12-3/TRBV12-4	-	TGTGCCAGCAGTTTTGGTATTACAACTAATGAAAAACTGTTTTTT	CASSFGITTNEKLFF
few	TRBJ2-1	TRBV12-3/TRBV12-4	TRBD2	TGTGCCAGCAGCCCAGGAGAGCGGGGGGGCCTAGGTGAGCAGTTCTTC	CASSPGERGGLGEQFF
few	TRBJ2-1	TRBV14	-	TGTGCCAGCAGCCAAGATGAATGGGTGTATGAGCAGTTCTTC	CASSQDEWVYEQFF
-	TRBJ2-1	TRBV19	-	TGTGCCAGTAGTACACCCGGTGAGCAGTTCTTC	CASSTPGEQFF
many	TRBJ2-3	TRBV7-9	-	TGTGCCAGCAGGGAGGGGATCACAGATACGCAGTATTTT	CASREGITDTQYF
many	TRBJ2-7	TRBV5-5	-	TGTGCCAGCAGCTTGGGCGGGGCCGACTACGAGCAGTACTTC	CASSLGGADYEQYF
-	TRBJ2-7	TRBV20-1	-	TGCAGTGCTAGAGATAGGAGGGGATCCTACGAGCAGTACTTC	CSARDRRGSYEQYF